Sequencing of this T cell receptor (beta chain) was carried out in a study of blood T cells in healthy people across ages. Findings of the study overall: Per million T cells, the diversity of TCR beta decreased roughly linearly as age advanced. Donor CMV status was unknown, possibly confounding expanded clonotype changes. It was the long-lived donors that had more naive CD4+ cells and higher diversity than aged donors.

Details on this clonotype: Its antigen remains unknown.

Germline CDR1 is LGHNA and CDR2 is YNFKEQ. With 1 base removed from V and 0 bases from J, the gap between germline ends came to 18 bases. CDR3 length equals 18 residues. Next came a second PCR, run for roughly 7 to 12 cycles, which used a sample-barcoded 5' primer along with a J-beta primer mix. Carrying 12 random nucleotides, a template-switch adaptor labeled each individual cDNA molecule. A single record per CDR3 protein comes from TCRdb applying MiXCR to the 5' RACE reads. The table has over 1,300,000 distinct CDR3 sequences, around 55% seen once. The TCR sequence derives from a young man in good health. The chain carries TRBV4-2 and TRBJ1-1; D is undetermined. Sequences were obtained from blood. Here the CDR3 DNA reads TGTGCCAGCAGCCAAGGGACGGGGAGGGAGGGAGTGAACACTGAAGCTTTCTTT. Encoded protein: CASSQGTGREGVNTEAFF.